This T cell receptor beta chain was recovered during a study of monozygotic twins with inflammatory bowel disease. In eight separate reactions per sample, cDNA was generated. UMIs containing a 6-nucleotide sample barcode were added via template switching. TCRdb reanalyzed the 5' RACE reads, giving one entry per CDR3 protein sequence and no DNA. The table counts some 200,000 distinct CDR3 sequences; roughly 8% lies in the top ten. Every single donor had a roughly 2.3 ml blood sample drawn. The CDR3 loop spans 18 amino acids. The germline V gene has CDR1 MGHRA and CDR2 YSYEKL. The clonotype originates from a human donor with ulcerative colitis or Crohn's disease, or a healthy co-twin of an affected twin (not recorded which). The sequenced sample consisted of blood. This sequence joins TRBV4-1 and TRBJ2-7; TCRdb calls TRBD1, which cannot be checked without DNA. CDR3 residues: CASSLGLGTGAVSYEQYF.